The 2 T cell receptor beta chains given below trace back to one sample, sequenced in a study. TCRdb passed the reads through MiXCR, listing each CDR3 protein once. The sample comprises roughly 300 distinct CDR3 sequences, approximately 8.1% of which are singletons, and over 40% rests with the top ten. Specimen: CD4+ T cells from peripheral blood. These receptors came from a human donor with rheumatoid arthritis.

By proportion, this clonotype is large. V gene TRBV20-1 combines with J gene TRBJ2-1; 9 bases match TRBD2. V trimming: 2 bases; J trimming: 7 bases; junction bases outside the gene matches: 3. Germline-derived CDR1 and CDR2 are DFQATT and SNEGSKA (reference sequence). The CDR3 spans 13 residues. This chain's CDR3 is CSARSLAGNEQFF. CDR3 coding DNA: TGCAGTGCTAGAAGTCTAGCGGGAAATGAGCAGTTCTTC.

By share of the sample, this clonotype is medium-sized. The V and J genes are TRBV2 and TRBJ2-5; TRBD1 matches 7 bases. The CDR3 is 17 amino acids. The V gene end was trimmed by 8 bases and the J gene end by 0 bases; junction bases not matched to a gene: 15. The germline V gene has CDR1 SNHLY and CDR2 FYNNEI. CDR3 sequence: CASGSTYPGQNQETQYF. The CDR3, as DNA: TGTGCCAGCGGATCGACATACCCGGGACAGAACCAAGAGACCCAGTACTTC. Based on the CDR3 plus reference TRBV2 and TRBJ2-5, the full variable domain is EPEVTQTPSHQVTQMGQEVILRCVPISNHLYFYWYRQILGQKVEFLVSFYNNEISEKSEIFDDQFSVERPDGSNFTLKIRSTKLEDSAMYFCASGSTYPGQNQETQYFGPGTRLLVL.